This T cell receptor beta chain was captured by sequencing in a study of shared clonotypes between healthy human individuals. Study at large: Serving as donors were a couple of women and a few men, whose ages spanned 18 to 49.

Libraries were prepared by immunoSEQ multiplex PCR; TCRdb keeps only in-frame clonotypes and omits some of them. The table lists about a million clones, about 80% of them singletons. To note about this clone: The antigen remains unidentified.

Study-level points and caveats: Sharing across four donors was seen in 5% to 5.5% of naive CD4 clonotypes.

Germline values: CDR1 SEHNR, CDR2 FQNEAQ (reference sequence). V lost 3 bases and J lost 8, with 11 bases in between. This CDR3 has 13 residues. This chain links TRBV7-9 with TRBJ1-5; D perhaps matches TRBD1 (6 bases). The clonotype originates from a man aged 18 to 35 in good health. Some clones in this sample may be carry-over from other donors' samples. Sequencing used memory CD4+ T cells from PBMCs. Subset specified: CD45RA-negative fraction. The CDR3 here is CASSLDRDKPQHF. In DNA, the CDR3 is TGTGCCAGCAGCTTGGACAGAGATAAGCCCCAGCATTTT.